This T cell receptor beta chain was observed in a study of shared clonotypes between healthy human individuals. Each cell subset's genomic DNA was divided evenly among several immunoSEQ plates. Sequencing used immunoSEQ multiplex PCR; TCRdb keeps in-frame clones, though not all of them. This sample has some 550,000 clones; more than 95% occur once, and the top ten carry around 0.06%. The V segment lost 5 bases and the J segment 9 bases; nucleotides outside the gene matches: 13. The V gene's germline CDR1 is SGHTA and CDR2 FQGTGA. This CDR3 spans 15 amino acids. The sample taken for sequencing was naive CD4+ T cells sorted from blood. Subset indicated: CD45RA+ positively selected. The clonotype originates from a woman in her 30s in good health. The chain combines TRBV7-3 with TRBJ2-1; 7 nucleotides line up with TRBD2. DNA of the CDR3: TGTGCCAGCAGCCCCCTCGGGGGAGGGCGAGGTGAGCAGTTCTTC. Its translation: CASSPLGGGRGEQFF.